This TCR beta chain was recorded in a study of blood T cell repertoires in COVID-19. As for the study in general: There were acute and convalescent COVID-19 samples, and they came from the United States, Italy and Spain.

This table comes from immunoSEQ multiplex PCR, and its TCRdb copy is limited to in-frame clones, with some not included. Of roughly 430,000 clones listed, more than 70% are singletons. CDR1 and CDR2 (germline): MNHEY, SVGAGI. The CDR3 consists of 15 residues. The germline V and J ends were trimmed by 4 bases and 0 bases, with 13 bases remaining between them. Cohorts were assigned according to the clinical history that participants reported. Sequenced input: PBMCs or T cells enriched from blood (not recorded which). The source of this sequence is a woman aged 18-29 years who had been exposed to COVID-19. The rearrangement uses TRBV6-5 and TRBJ2-7; a weak D match, TRBD1 (6 bases). CDR3 nucleotides: TGTGCCAGCAGTTCGTACAGGGAGAGCTCCTACGAGCAGTACTTC. It encodes CASSSYRESSYEQYF.